These 3 T cell receptor beta chains were all obtained from the same sample, sequenced in a study of T cell changes during pregnancy in multiple sclerosis. Repertoires were generated with immunoSEQ multiplex PCR, while TCRdb's copy carries only in-frame clones and drops some. Among nearly 110,000 clones listed, roughly 90% were seen once. The specimen comprised peripheral blood, sampled after pregnancy. Receptors were obtained from a female donor with multiple sclerosis, enrolled in a pregnancy study.

V gene TRBV4-2 combines with J gene TRBJ2-3; D is undetermined. Between the trimmed V and J ends, which lost 1 base and 6 bases, there was a span of 8 bases. This CDR3 comprises 13 residues. CDR1 is LGHNA, CDR2 YNFKEQ, per germline. The CDR3 spells CASSQVVRDTQYF. The CDR3 DNA reads as TGTGCCAGCAGCCAAGTGGTGAGGGATACGCAGTATTTT.

The chain combines TRBV5-6 with TRBJ2-6, with D hard to call. CDR1 and CDR2 (germline): SGHDT, YYEEEE. CDR3 length: 15 residues. With 0 bases removed from V and 0 bases from J, the gap between germline ends came to 4 bases. CDR3 in DNA: TGTGCCAGCAGCTTGGCGTCCTCTGGGGCCAACGTCCTGACTTTC. Its translation is CASSLASSGANVLTF.

This clone came up once. This chain uses TRBV6-5 with TRBJ1-1; 10 bases align to TRBD1. V gave up 6 bases and J gave up 7 bases; unmatched junction bases: 5. CDR1 is MNHEY, CDR2 SVGAGI, per germline. The CDR3 totals 13 residues. The CDR3 nucleotides are TGTGCCAGCAGGGACAGGGGGACGGGTGAAGCTTTCTTT. It encodes CASRDRGTGEAFF.